This T cell receptor (beta chain) was captured by sequencing in a study of blood T cell repertoires in COVID-19. Overall study context: From the United States, Italy and Spain came samples of acute and convalescent COVID-19.

Notes on this clone: This specimen includes other DNA sequences encoding the same CDR3.

Trimming took 0 bases from V and 0 from J; bases not matched to a gene: 1. Germline V lookup: CDR1 MNHEY, CDR2 SVGAGI. The CDR3 has 15 residues. The study drew participants aged 18 to 89 years from some 25 US areas. Repertoires were generated with immunoSEQ multiplex PCR, while TCRdb's copy carries only in-frame clones and drops some. This sample carries approximately 350,000 clones, roughly nine tenths of them seen once, and the ten largest clones take more than 0.8%. This clonotype was obtained from a man younger than 35 who had recovered from COVID-19. Sequenced sample: PBMCs or T cells enriched from blood (not recorded which). This sequence joins TRBV6-5 and TRBJ1-1; 7 nucleotides match TRBD1. The CDR3 sequence is CASSYSTGLNTEAFF. Here the CDR3 DNA reads TGTGCCAGCAGTTACTCGACAGGGTTGAACACTGAAGCTTTCTTT.